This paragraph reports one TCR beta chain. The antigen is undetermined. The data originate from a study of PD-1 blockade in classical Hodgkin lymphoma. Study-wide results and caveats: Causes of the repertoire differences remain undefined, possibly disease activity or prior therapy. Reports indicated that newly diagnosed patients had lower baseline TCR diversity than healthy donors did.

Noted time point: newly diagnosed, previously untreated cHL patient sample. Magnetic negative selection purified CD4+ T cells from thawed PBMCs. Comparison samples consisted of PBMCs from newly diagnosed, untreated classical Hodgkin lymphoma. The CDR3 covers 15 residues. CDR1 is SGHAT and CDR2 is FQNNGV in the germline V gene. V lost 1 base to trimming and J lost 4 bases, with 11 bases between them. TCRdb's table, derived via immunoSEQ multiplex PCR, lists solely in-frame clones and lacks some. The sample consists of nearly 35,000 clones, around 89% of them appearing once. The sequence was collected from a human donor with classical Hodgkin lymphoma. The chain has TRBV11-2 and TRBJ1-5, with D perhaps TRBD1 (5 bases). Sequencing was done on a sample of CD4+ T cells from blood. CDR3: CASSLGDGVNQPQHF. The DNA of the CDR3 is TGTGCCAGCAGCTTAGGGGACGGGGTAAATCAGCCCCAGCATTTT.